This paragraph covers one T cell receptor beta chain sequence. This record belongs to a study of response to subunit inactivated influenza vaccine. Germline loops: CDR1 SEHNR, CDR2 FQNEAQ (reference sequence). Trimming took 4 bases from V and 7 from J; bases not matched to a gene: 6. This CDR3 comprises 15 residues. From the RT-PCR reads, TCRdb called clonotypes with MiXCR, one entry per CDR3 protein. Of hundreds of thousands of distinct CDR3 sequences detected, roughly 15% appear once; the ten largest clones hold 7.5% to 8%. The TCR was taken from a man between 45 and 60 years old who received an inactivated influenza vaccine. Sample: PBMCs from blood, taken 14 to 15 days before vaccination. The chain carries TRBV7-9 and TRBJ2-2, with 10 bases fitting TRBD1. This CDR3 reads CASSYDRGLLGELFF. Written as DNA, the CDR3 is TGTGCCAGCAGCTACGACAGGGGGCTGCTCGGGGAGCTGTTTTTT.